Detailed here is one TCR beta chain. These data come from a study of T cells expressing NK-cell markers. TCRdb reprocessed the 5' RACE reads and keeps a single row for each CDR3 protein, giving no DNA. This sample's table reports 150,000 to 180,000 distinct CDR3 sequences. Germline V lookup: CDR1 SQVTM, CDR2 ANQGSEA. The CDR3 consists of 12 residues. Sequencing used blood T cells: a sorted CD56 or NKG2C T cell subset, CD4+ or CD8+ T cells, or bulk PBMC T cells (not recorded which). The receptor comes from a woman between 45 and 60 years old in good health. This sequence joins TRBV29-1 and TRBJ2-5. The chain's CDR3 is CSGMGYTETQYF.